In this sample, the clone carrying this TCR beta chain turned up a few times. No antigen is known for it. The data originate from a study of CD8+CD57+ T cells in acquired aplastic anemia. Across the whole study: Mean DNA quantity obtained from sorted CD4+ and CD8+ cells was around 3.2 ug. Study-wide findings and caveats: It was found that roughly 29 CD8+ CDR3 sequences were shared between patients and controls. Any difference that existed in CD8+ Simpson's diversity between patients and controls was not significant.

The template used for profiling TCR beta VDJ and CDR3 was genomic DNA. TCRdb fed the reads into MiXCR, producing one record per CDR3 protein. The sample has approximately 470,000 distinct CDR3 sequences; approximately 32% are singletons. CD8+CD57+ cell expansion, shown by flow cytometry, had occurred in the patients selected for sequencing. V shed 5 bases and J shed 5 bases, with 5 bases lying between them. From germline, CDR1 is DFQATT and CDR2 SNEGSKA (reference sequence). The CDR3 has 10 amino acids. This chain joins TRBV20-1 and TRBJ2-3, with D uncertain. The specimen sequenced was sorted CD4+, CD8+, or CD8+CD57+ T cells (not recorded which) from PBMCs. The TCR sequence derives from a human donor with aplastic anemia. CDR3 coding DNA: TGCAGTGCTCTAAGAGATACGCAGTATTTT. Amino acid sequence: CSALRDTQYF.